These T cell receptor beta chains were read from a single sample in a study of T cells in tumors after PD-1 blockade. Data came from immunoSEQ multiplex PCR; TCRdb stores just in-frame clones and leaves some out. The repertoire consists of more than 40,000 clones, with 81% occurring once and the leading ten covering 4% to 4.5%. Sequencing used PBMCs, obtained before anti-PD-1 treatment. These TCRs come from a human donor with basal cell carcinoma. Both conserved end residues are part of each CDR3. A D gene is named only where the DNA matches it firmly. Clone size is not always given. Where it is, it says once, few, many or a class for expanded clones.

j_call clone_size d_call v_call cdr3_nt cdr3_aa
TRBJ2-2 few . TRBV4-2 TGTGCCAGCAGCCAAGATAGAGGGGAACCCGGGGAGCTGTTTTTT CASSQDRGEPGELFF
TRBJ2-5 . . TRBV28 TGTGCCAGCAGTTTGAAGGGAGAGACCCAGTACTTC CASSLKGETQYF
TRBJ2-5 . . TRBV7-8 TGTGCCAGCAGCTTAGGGTCGGGAGAGACCCAGTACTTC CASSLGSGETQYF
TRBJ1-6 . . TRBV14 TGTGCCAGCAGCCAAGATCTTTCACCCCTCCACTTT CASSQDLSPLHF
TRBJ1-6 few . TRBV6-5 TGTGCCACCGCGCGACAGGTGAATCTAAATCCACCCCTCCACTTT CATARQVNLNPPLHF
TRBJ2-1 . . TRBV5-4 TGTGCCAGCAGCCCGGACCCCGGCGATGAGCAGTTCTTC CASSPDPGDEQFF
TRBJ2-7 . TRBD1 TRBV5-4 TGTGCCAGCAGCTTGACCGGGACAGAGTACGAGCAGTACTTC CASSLTGTEYEQYF
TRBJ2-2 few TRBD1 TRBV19 TGTGCCAGTAGTACCCCGACAGGGAGCTTCTTGGGGGAGCTGTTTTTT CASSTPTGSFLGELFF
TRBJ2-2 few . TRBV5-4 TGTGCCAGCAGCTTGGGACGGGGGACCGGGGAGCTGTTTTTT CASSLGRGTGELFF
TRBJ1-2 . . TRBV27 TGTGCCAGTCGGACCGAGGCTAACTATGGCTACACCTTC CASRTEANYGYTF
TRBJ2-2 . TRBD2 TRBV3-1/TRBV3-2 TGTGCCAGCAGGGCTAGAACGGGGGGGCCTTCCACCGGGGAGCTGTTTTTT CASRARTGGPSTGELFF
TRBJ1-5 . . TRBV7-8 TGTGCCAGCAGCTTAGCGGCAGTGGATCAGCCCCAGCATTTT CASSLAAVDQPQHF
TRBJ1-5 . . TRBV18 TGTGCCAGCTCCTTGGACAGAAATCAGCCCCAGCATTTT CASSLDRNQPQHF
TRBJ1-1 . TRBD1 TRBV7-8 TGTGCCAGCAGCCCTCAGGGGGGTCGTCACACTGAAGCTTTCTTT CASSPQGGRHTEAFF
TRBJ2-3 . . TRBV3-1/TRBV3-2 TGTGCCAGCAGCGGCTCCGATTATACGCAGTATTTT CASSGSDYTQYF
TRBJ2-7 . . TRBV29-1 TGCAGCGTCCTAATCTCCTACGAGCAGTACTTC CSVLISYEQYF